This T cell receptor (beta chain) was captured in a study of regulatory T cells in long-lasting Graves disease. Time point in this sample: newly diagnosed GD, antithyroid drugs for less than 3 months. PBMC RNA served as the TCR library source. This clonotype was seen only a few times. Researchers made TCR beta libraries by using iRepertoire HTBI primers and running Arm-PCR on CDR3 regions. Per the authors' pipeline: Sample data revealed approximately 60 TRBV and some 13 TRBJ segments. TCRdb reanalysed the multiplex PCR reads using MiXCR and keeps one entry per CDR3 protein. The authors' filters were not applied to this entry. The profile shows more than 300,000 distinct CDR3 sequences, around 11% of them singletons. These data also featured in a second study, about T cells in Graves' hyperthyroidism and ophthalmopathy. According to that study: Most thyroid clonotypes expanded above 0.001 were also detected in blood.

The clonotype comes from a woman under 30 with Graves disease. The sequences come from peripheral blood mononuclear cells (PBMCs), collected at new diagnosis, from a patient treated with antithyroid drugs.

CDR3 in amino acids: CSAREGTAAGPQHF. CDR3 coding DNA: TGCAGTGCTAGAGAAGGGACGGCGGCAGGGCCCCAGCATTTT. The V gene is TRBV20-1, the J gene TRBJ1-5; perhaps TRBD1 as D (5 bases). Germline CDR1 reads DFQATT; CDR2 reads SNEGSKA (reference sequence). V lost 0 bases to trimming and J lost 9 bases, with 15 bases between them. CDR3 length: 14 amino acids.